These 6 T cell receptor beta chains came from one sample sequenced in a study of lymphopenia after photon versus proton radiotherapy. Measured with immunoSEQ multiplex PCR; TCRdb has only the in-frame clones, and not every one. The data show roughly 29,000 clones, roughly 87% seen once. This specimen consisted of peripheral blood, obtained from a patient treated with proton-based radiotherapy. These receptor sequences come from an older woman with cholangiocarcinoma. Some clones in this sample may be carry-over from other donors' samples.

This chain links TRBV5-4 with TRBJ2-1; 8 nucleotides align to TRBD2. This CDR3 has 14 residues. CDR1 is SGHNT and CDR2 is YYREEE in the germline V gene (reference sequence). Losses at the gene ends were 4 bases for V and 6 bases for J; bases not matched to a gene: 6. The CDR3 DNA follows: TGTGCCAGCAGCAATCCGGGACTAGTCAATGAGCAGTTCTTC. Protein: CASSNPGLVNEQFF.

The DNA for the CDR3 is TGCGCCAGCAGTATCTGGACAGGGGAGAGGGAGACCCAGTACTTC. It yields the protein CASSIWTGERETQYF. This chain joins TRBV5-1 and TRBJ2-5; 9 bases align to TRBD1. Trimming cost V 5 bases and J 5 bases; bases outside gene matches: 10. The germline V gene encodes CDR1 SGHRS and CDR2 YFSETQ. This CDR3 contains 15 residues. Together with reference TRBV5-1 and TRBJ2-5, the CDR3 gives the full variable domain: KAGVTQTPRYLIKTRGQQVTLSCSPISGHRSVSWYQQTPGQGLQFLFEYFSETQRNKGNFPGRFSGRQFSNSRSEMNVSTLELGDSALYLCASSIWTGERETQYFGPGTRLLVL.

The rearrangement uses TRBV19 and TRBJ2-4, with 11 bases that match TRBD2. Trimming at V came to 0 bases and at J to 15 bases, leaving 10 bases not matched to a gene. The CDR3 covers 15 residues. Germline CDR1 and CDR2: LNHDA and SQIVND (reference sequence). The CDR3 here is CASSIDYSGRAHPYF. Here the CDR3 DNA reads TGTGCCAGTAGTATAGACTATAGCGGGAGGGCCCACCCGTACTTC.

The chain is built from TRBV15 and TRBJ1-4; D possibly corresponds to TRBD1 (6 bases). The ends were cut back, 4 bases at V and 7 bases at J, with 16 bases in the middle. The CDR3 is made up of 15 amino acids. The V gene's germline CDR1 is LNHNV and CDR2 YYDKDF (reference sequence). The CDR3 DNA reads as TGTGCCACCAGCATACGAGGGGGTCAGAGTGAAAAACTGTTTTTT. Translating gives CATSIRGGQSEKLFF.

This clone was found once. CDR3: CASSLAPRGQTQYF. The CDR3 bases are TGTGCCAGCAGCTTGGCGCCCAGGGGCCAGACCCAGTACTTC. The V and J genes are TRBV5-4 and TRBJ2-5; possible D gene TRBD1, 6 bases. Looked up from germline, CDR1 is SGHNT and CDR2 is YYREEE (reference sequence). The ends were cut back, 0 bases at V and 6 bases at J, with 12 bases in the middle. This CDR3 is built from 14 residues.

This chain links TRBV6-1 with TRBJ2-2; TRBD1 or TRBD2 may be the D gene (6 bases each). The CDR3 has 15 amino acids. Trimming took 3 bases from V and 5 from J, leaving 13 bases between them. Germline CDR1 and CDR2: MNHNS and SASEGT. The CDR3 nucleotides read TGTGCCAGCAGTGAGGGGGGCTGGGGGACCGGGGAGCTGTTTTTT. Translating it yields CASSEGGWGTGELFF.